The clone carrying this T cell receptor (beta chain) was seen just once. The antigen is undetermined. The data derive from a study of cytomegalovirus exposure and HLA in healthy donors. The overall study: A subsequent analysis reported that the approximately 120 validation repertoires were produced on the same platform that had also been used for the roughly 670 first-cohort repertoires.

TCRdb's copy holds only in-frame clones and misses some; the assay was immunoSEQ multiplex PCR. The repertoire has hundreds of thousands of clones, approximately 90% of them found once; the top ten carry over 0.75%. V shed 8 bases and J shed 15 bases, with 26 bases lying between them. Germline V gene data show CDR1 as MDHEN and CDR2 as SYDVKM. The CDR3 consists of 14 residues. Overall study results and limits: Per published reports, the classifier diagnosed cytomegalovirus status with high specificity and sensitivity.

The sequenced material came from PBMCs. The rearrangement links TRBV28 to TRBJ2-1, with D perhaps matching TRBD2 (5 bases). The receptor was isolated from a woman aged 18-30 years in good health and CMV-seronegative. The CDR3 bases are TGTGCCAGCGGGGAGACCCATGTTGGAGTCCCGAGGTTCTTC. Translating gives CASGETHVGVPRFF.